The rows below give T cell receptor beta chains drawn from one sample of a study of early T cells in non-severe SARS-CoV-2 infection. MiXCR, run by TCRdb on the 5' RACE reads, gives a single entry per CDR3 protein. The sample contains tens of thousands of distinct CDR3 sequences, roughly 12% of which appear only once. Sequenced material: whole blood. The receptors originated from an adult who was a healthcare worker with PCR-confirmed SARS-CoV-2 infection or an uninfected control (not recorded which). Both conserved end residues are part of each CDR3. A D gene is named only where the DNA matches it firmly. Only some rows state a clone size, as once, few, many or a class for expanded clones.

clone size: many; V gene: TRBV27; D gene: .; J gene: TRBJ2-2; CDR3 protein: CASSPTGLPNTGELFF; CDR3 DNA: TGTGCCAGCAGTCCGACAGGACTTCCGAACACCGGGGAGCTGTTTTTT
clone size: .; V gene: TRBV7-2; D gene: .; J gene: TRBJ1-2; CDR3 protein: CASSPQSNYGYTF; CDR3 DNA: TGTGCCAGCAGCCCCCAATCTAACTATGGCTACACCTTC
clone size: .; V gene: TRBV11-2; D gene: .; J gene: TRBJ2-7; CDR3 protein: CASSLNSFPYEQYF; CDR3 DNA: TGTGCCAGCAGCTTAAACAGCTTTCCCTACGAGCAGTACTTC
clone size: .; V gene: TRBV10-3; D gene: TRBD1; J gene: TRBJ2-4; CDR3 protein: CAISGQGAKNIQYF; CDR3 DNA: TGTGCCATCAGTGGACAGGGGGCCAAAAACATTCAGTACTTC
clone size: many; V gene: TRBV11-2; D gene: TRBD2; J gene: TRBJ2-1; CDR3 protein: CASSLSGIKRSYNEQFF; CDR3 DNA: TGTGCCAGCAGCTTAAGCGGGATTAAACGCTCCTACAATGAGCAGTTCTTC
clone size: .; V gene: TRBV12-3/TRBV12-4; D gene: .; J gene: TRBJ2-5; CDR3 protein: CASRAGLIETQYF; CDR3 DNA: TGTGCCAGCAGAGCCGGACTGATAGAGACCCAGTACTTC
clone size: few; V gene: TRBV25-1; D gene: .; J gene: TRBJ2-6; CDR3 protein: CASSEPRAGANVLTF; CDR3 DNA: TGTGCCAGCAGTGAACCCAGGGCTGGGGCCAACGTCCTGACTTTC
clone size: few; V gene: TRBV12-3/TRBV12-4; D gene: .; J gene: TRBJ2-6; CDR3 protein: CASSPAEGANVLTF; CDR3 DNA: TGTGCCAGCAGCCCGGCCGAAGGGGCCAACGTCCTGACTTTC
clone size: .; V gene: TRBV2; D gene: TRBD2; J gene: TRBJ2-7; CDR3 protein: CASTRLGGDFSYEQYF; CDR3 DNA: TGTGCCAGCACCCGGCTTGGGGGGGACTTCTCCTACGAGCAGTACTTC
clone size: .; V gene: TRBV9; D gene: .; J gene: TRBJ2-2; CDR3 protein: CASSVARDTGELFF; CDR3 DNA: TGTGCCAGCAGCGTAGCTAGGGACACCGGGGAGCTGTTTTTT
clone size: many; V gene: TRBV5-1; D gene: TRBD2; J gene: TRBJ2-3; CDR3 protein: CASSPGPSGGATDTQYF; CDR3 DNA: TGCGCCAGCAGCCCTGGTCCTAGCGGGGGGGCCACAGATACGCAGTATTTT
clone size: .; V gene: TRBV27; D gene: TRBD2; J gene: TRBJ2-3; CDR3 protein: CASSSIDIAGDSTDTQYF; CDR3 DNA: TGTGCCAGCAGCTCAATCGATATAGCGGGAGATAGCACAGATACGCAGTATTTT
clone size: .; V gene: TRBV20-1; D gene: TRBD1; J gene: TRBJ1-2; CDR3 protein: CSARERYRGPSDYTF; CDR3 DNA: TGCAGTGCTAGAGAACGGTACAGGGGGCCTTCGGACTACACCTTC
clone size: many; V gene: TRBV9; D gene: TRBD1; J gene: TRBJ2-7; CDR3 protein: CASSPWTGGIYEQYF; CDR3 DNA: TGTGCCAGCAGCCCGTGGACAGGGGGCATCTACGAGCAGTACTTC
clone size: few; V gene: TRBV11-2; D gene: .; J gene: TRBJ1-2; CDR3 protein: CASSFSGTGYTF; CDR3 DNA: TGTGCCAGCAGCTTTTCAGGGACTGGCTACACCTTC
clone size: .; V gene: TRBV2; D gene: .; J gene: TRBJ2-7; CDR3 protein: CASRAGRFPYEQYF; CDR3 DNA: TGTGCCAGCAGGGCGGGACGGTTCCCCTACGAGCAGTACTTC
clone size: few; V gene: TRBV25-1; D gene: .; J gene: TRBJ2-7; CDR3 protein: CASSEFRGGSYEQYF; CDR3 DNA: TGTGCCAGCAGTGAATTTCGGGGAGGCAGCTACGAGCAGTACTTC
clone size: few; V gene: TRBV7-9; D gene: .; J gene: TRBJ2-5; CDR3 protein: CASIGEGSSKTQYF; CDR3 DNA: TGTGCCAGCATCGGAGAGGGTAGCTCGAAGACCCAGTACTTC
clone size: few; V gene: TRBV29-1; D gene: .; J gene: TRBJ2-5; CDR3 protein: CSVAGTYKETQYF; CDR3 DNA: TGCAGCGTTGCTGGGACTTATAAAGAGACCCAGTACTTC
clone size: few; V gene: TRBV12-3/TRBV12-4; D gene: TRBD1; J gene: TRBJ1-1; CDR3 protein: CASSLGQGGEAFF; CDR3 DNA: TGTGCCAGCAGTTTAGGACAGGGCGGCGAAGCTTTCTTT
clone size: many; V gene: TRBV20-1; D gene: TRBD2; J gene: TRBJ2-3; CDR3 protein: CSAQWREGTVTDTQYF; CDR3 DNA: TGCAGTGCCCAATGGCGGGAGGGTACAGTTACAGATACGCAGTATTTT
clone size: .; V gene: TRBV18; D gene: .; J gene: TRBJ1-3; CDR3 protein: CASSPGRGTGNTIYF; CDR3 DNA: TGTGCCAGCTCACCCGGCAGGGGCACTGGAAACACCATATATTTT
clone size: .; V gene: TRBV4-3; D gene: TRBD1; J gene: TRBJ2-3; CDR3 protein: CASSPDRVTDTQYF; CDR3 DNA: TGCGCCAGCAGCCCCGACAGGGTGACAGATACGCAGTATTTT
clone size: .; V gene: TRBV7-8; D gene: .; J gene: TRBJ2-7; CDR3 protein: CASSLAPNGESSYEQYF; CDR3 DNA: TGTGCCAGCAGCTTAGCCCCTAATGGCGAGAGCTCCTACGAGCAGTACTTC
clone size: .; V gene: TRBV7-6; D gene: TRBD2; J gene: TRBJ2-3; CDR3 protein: CASSWTSGNTDTQYF; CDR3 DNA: TGTGCCAGCAGCTGGACTAGCGGGAACACAGATACGCAGTATTTT
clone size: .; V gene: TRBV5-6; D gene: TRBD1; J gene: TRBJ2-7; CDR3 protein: CASGTGPYEQYF; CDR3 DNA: TGTGCCTCGGGGACAGGTCCCTACGAGCAGTACTTC
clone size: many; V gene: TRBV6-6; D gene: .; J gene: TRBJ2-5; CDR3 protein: CASSYSTSNRYQETQYF; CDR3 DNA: TGTGCCAGCAGTTACTCGACGTCAAATAGATACCAAGAGACCCAGTACTTC
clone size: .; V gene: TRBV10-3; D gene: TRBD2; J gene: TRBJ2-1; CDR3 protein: CAIRDQLAGGYNEQFF; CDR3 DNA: TGTGCCATCAGGGATCAGCTAGCGGGAGGTTACAATGAGCAGTTCTTC
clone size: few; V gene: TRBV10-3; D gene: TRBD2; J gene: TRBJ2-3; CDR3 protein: CAIRGTSGSHKSDTQYF; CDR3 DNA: TGTGCCATCAGGGGGACTAGCGGGAGCCACAAATCAGATACGCAGTATTTT
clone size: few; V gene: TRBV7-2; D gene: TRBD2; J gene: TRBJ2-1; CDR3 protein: CASTALAGPVTYNEQFF; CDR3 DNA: TGTGCCAGCACCGCCCTAGCGGGGCCCGTTACTTACAATGAGCAGTTCTTC
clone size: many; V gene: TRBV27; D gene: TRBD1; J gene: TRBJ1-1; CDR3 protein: CASSLADRSNTEAFF; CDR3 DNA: TGTGCCAGCAGTTTAGCGGACAGGAGTAACACTGAAGCTTTCTTT
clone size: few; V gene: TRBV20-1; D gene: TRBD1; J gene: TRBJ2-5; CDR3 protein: CSPQDRGQTQYF; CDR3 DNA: TGCAGCCCTCAAGACAGGGGGCAGACCCAGTACTTC
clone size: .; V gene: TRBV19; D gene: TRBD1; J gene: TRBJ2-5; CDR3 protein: CASSLTGGWETQYF; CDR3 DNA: TGTGCCAGTAGCCTGACAGGGGGCTGGGAGACCCAGTACTTC
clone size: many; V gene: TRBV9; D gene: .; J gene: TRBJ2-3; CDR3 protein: CASSVAEGGTDTQYF; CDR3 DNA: TGTGCCAGCAGCGTAGCTGAGGGAGGCACAGATACGCAGTATTTT
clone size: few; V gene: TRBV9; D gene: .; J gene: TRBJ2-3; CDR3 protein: CASSVDGGPVPSGTDTQYF; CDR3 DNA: TGTGCCAGCAGCGTAGATGGGGGGCCCGTGCCCTCCGGCACAGATACGCAGTATTTT
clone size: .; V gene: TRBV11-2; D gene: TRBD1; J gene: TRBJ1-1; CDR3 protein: CASSQGQLNTEAFF; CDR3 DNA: TGTGCCAGCAGCCAGGGACAGCTGAACACTGAAGCTTTCTTT
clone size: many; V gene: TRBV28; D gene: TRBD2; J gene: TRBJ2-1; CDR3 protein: CASSLRTSGGNEQFF; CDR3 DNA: TGTGCCAGCAGTTTGAGGACTAGCGGTGGAAATGAGCAGTTCTTC
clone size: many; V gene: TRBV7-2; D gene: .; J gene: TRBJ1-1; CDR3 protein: CASSLERNTEAFF; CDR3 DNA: TGTGCCAGCAGCTTAGAACGGAACACTGAAGCTTTCTTT
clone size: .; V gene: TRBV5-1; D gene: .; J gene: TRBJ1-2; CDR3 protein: CASSSQGSFYGYTF; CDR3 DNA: TGCGCCAGCAGCTCCCAGGGGTCCTTCTATGGCTACACCTTC
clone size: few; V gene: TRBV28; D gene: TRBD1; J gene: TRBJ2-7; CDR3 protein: CASSPPTGAYEQYF; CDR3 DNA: TGTGCCAGCAGTCCCCCGACAGGGGCCTACGAGCAGTACTTC
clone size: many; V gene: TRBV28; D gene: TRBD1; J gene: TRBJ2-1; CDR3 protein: CASRQAGTGYEQFF; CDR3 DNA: TGTGCCAGCAGGCAGGCCGGGACAGGGTATGAGCAGTTCTTC
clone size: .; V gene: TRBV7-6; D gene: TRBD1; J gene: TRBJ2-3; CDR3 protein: CASSSGGGTDTQYF; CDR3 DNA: TGTGCCAGCAGCTCAGGGGGCGGTACAGATACGCAGTATTTT
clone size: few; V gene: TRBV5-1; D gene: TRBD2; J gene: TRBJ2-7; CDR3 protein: CASSRNLAGGGYEQYF; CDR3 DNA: TGCGCCAGCAGCCGGAACCTAGCGGGAGGGGGCTACGAGCAGTACTTC